Described below is a single TCR beta chain sequence and its context. Its antigen remains unidentified. Sampled while nominally healthy, donors likely had unrecorded immune exposures. These data come from a study of cytomegalovirus exposure and HLA in healthy donors. Study information: Within an early data release were about 90 million unique TCRs drawn from HLA-typed donors.

Study results and caveats: A missense variant in DCLRE1C was later tied to TCR beta V- and J-gene trimming.

PCR amplification relied on 60 Vbeta primers (plus 13 Jbeta primers). TCRdb's table, derived via immunoSEQ multiplex PCR, lists solely in-frame clones and lacks some. The table shows roughly 200,000 clones, with around 79% occurring only once. Looked up from germline, CDR1 is MNHEY and CDR2 is SMNVEV (reference sequence). This CDR3 has 15 amino acids. The sample was PBMCs. This sequence joins TRBV27 and TRBJ2-5, with TRBD2 as a possible D gene (5 bases). The J call may be faulty, since TRBJ2-7 better matches the DNA end. The sequence came from a middle-aged woman in good health and CMV-seronegative. For the CDR3, the DNA is TGTGCCAGCAGTACTCCACGGGGATTAGGGTACGAGCAGTACTTC. This codes for CASSTPRGLGYEQYF.